Described below is a single TCR beta chain sequence and its context. Its target antigen remains unknown. Nothing much larger sits one base from this clone, and base qualities are not available. These data belong to a study of vaccination effects on CD4 cells after COVID-19 (dated 2022 in TCRdb). The study in broad terms: Each participant received two doses of an mRNA SARS-CoV-2 vaccine, either BNT162b2 or mRNA-1273. Pre-vaccine samples were collected from two convalescent patients 16 days and one week before the first dose, corresponding to 142 and 148 days after COVID-19 diagnosis. SARS-CoV-2 spike-specific CD4+ TCR repertoires from before and after mRNA vaccination were compared in COVID-19 convalescent patients and in infection-naive vaccine recipients. A total of some eleven COVID-19 convalescent patients and a handful of SARS-CoV-2-naive healthy vaccine recipients were included in the full study. In the study, cultures from other donors were sequenced using the Oncomine TCR Beta short-read assay on an Illumina iSeq 100.

The paper as a whole reports these results and caveats: Only a small number of convalescent patients were included, and no early post-infection timepoints were available, which limited the study. In convalescent patients, the post-vaccine spike-reactive repertoire was composed mainly of new vaccine-induced clones that were largely distinct from infection-induced clones. At late post-vaccination timepoints, both infection-induced and vaccine-induced clones showed marked clonal contraction, consistent with waning T cell responses.

The ViraFEST assay stimulated PBMC with viral peptide pools and then used TCR sequencing to identify antigen-specific CD4+ T cell clonotypes by expansion. After less than 13 days of culture, CD4+ T cells were isolated with the EasySep CD4+ T cell isolation kit. Convalescent patients had PCR-confirmed SARS-CoV-2 infection between March and December 2020, before Alpha, Beta and Delta variants emerged in the United States. Two million PBMC per well were cultured with 10 ug/ml peptides in IMDM containing 5% human AB serum, about 10 IU/ml IL-2 and gentamicin. On days 3 and 7, half of the culture medium was replaced with fresh IL-2-containing medium. Each peptide stimulation condition was cultured in triplicate wells unless otherwise noted. Using Ficoll-Paque Plus gradient centrifugation, PBMC were separated from whole blood and then either used fresh or cryopreserved at -140C. The overlapping peptide pools covered the spike proteins of SARS-CoV-2 and of the common cold coronaviruses HCoV-NL63, HCoV-OC43 and HCoV-229E. Genomic DNA was extracted from cultured CD4+ T cells with the QIAamp micro DNA kit.

The library was made by the immunoSEQ multiplex PCR assay. TCR beta CDR3 sequencing was performed on DNA from the cultured, isolated CD4+ T cells. The published analysis was carried out like this. Non-productive TCR sequences were removed, reads were trimmed to the CDR3 region, and CDR3s of at least 7 amino acids were retained. Antigen-specific clonotypes were identified using the MANAFEST web app by comparison of expansion in peptide wells against reference cultures. Positive clones required FDR<0.05 expansion versus reference and all other wells, odds ratio above 5, and frequency above 0.1% in two replicate wells. A clonotype was called cross-reactive if it was significantly expanded both in SARS-CoV-2 spike wells and in at least one common cold coronavirus spike condition. CDR3 similarity was assessed by Levenshtein distance with the stringdist R package, and unrooted trees were built with ape in R 3.6.1. Not all clones reach the TCRdb copy of this immuneACCESS table, which keeps in-frame sequences only. Checked studies attribute under half of the gap to unresolved V genes and leave the rest unexplained. Clonal size and the V and J genes are those of that table, whereas D and trimming came from the DNA. The sample table contains 20,000 to 30,000 clones; only one count was recorded for 75% to 80% of them. Of the sample, roughly a sixth is held by the ten largest clones.

The germline V gene provides CDR1 SNHLY and CDR2 FYNNEI. V sheds 2 bases and J sheds 3 bases, leaving 10 bases between their ends. Its CDR3 holds 14 amino acids, cysteine through phenylalanine. The sequence is cut down to CDR3 DNA, 42 bases in frame from base 1. Source: CD4+ T cells from PBMCs cultured with HCoV-NL63 spike peptides, taken before COVID-19 vaccination. Taken with the paper, the label for cell subset or site translates to: HCoV-NL63 spike overlapping peptide pool stimulation. This chain is built from TRBV2 and TRBJ2-5, and TRBD1 may be the D gene, going by 5 matching bases. The clonotype was recovered from a human donor who had a prior SARS-CoV-2 infection. The CDR3 in this case is CASSEWPGKETQYF. In nucleotide form, the sequence is TGTGCCAGCAGTGAATGGCCAGGGAAAGAGACCCAGTACTTC.